The 30 T cell receptor beta chains reported below all come from one sample, sequenced in a study of T cells in Graves' hyperthyroidism and ophthalmopathy (dated by TCRdb to the late 2010s). Library preparation used multiplex PCR. TCRdb lists the instrument as Illumina HiSeq 2000. The TCR beta CDR3 regions were amplified from the RNA transcripts. For the first round of RT-PCR on the TCR CDR3, the HTBI primer set was used together with the Qiagen OneStep RT-PCR kit. The raw public reads went through TCRdb reprocessing: fastp at Q25, MiXCR clone calling, in-frame beta chains kept. Records with the same CDR3 protein are collapsed into one entry carrying the most frequent genes and DNA. Within this sample are under 300,000 distinct CDR3 sequences, with less than 30% of them counted one time only. The top ten clonotypes cover about 30% of the sample. Sequenced: blood. Receptor source: a man in his forties or fifties with Graves' hyperthyroidism that later progressed to Graves' ophthalmopathy.

This clonotype was detected many times. The J gene is TRBJ2-7, the V gene TRBV15; 9 bases are shared with TRBD2. V lost 5 bases to trimming and J lost 3 bases; unmatched junction nucleotides: 5. This CDR3 contains 14 residues. Germline CDR1 LNHNV, CDR2 YYDKDF (reference sequence). In nucleotides, the CDR3 is TGTGCCACCAGCTTAGCGGGAGACCTCTACGAGCAGTACTTC. This codes for CATSLAGDLYEQYF.

This clonotype was found many times. The chain recombines TRBV5-1 with TRBJ2-2, with D uncertain. This CDR3 has 15 amino acids. Trimming removed 0 bases at V and 0 bases at J, with 6 bases between. Germline V gives CDR1 SGHRS, CDR2 YFSETQ. CDR3 in amino acids: CASSLGSSNTGELFF. The CDR3 nucleotides are TGCGCCAGCAGCTTGGGCAGTTCGAACACCGGGGAGCTGTTTTTT. Together with reference TRBV5-1 and TRBJ2-2, the CDR3 gives the full variable domain: KAGVTQTPRYLIKTRGQQVTLSCSPISGHRSVSWYQQTPGQGLQFLFEYFSETQRNKGNFPGRFSGRQFSNSRSEMNVSTLELGDSALYLCASSLGSSNTGELFFGEGSRLTVL.

This clonotype was found many times. V gene TRBV5-1 combines with J gene TRBJ2-7; no reliable D call. V was cut by 1 base and J by 2 bases, with 10 bases left in between. The CDR3 has 14 amino acids. The germline V gene has CDR1 SGHRS and CDR2 YFSETQ. The CDR3, as DNA: TGCGCCAGCAGCTTGTTGCCCTCGACCTACGAGCAGTACTTC. Translated: CASSLLPSTYEQYF.

This clonotype was detected many times. J is TRBJ2-7 and V is TRBV2, with D possibly being TRBD1 (6 bases). Trimming shortened V by 10 bases and J by 4 bases, and 26 bases separated the two germline ends. CDR3 length: 16 residues. Germline loops: CDR1 SNHLY, CDR2 FYNNEI. The CDR3: CATVPGTLDGPYEQYF. DNA of the CDR3: TGTGCCACCGTACCCGGGACACTCGATGGGCCGTACGAGCAGTACTTC.

In this sample, this clonotype turned up many times. The V call is TRBV28, the J call TRBJ1-2, with unresolved D. Germline loops: CDR1 MDHEN, CDR2 SYDVKM. Trimming stripped 3 bases from V and 4 bases from J, with 9 bases between. This CDR3 is 13 amino acids long. CDR3 bases: TGTGCCAGCAGTTTCCCCCACACCTATGGCTACACCTTC. It specifies CASSFPHTYGYTF.

This clonotype occurred many times. The chain uses TRBV30 and TRBJ1-5; weak D call: TRBD1 (6 bases). V was trimmed by 3 bases and J by 5 bases, leaving 11 bases between them. The CDR3 contains 13 residues. The V gene's germline CDR1 is GTSNPN and CDR2 SVGIG (reference sequence). The CDR3 nucleotides are TGTGCCTGGAGCCTTTCAGGGGATCAGCCCCAGCATTTT. This encodes CAWSLSGDQPQHF.

The table lists this clonotype with many counts. The chain links TRBV24-1 to TRBJ1-5; D is perhaps TRBD1 (6 bases). CDR1 and CDR2 from the germline V gene are KGHDR and SFDVKD. This CDR3 comprises 15 residues. The V gene lost 3 bases and the J gene lost 2 bases, with 10 bases spanning the gap. CDR3 loop: CATSDTGMGNQPQHF. Here the CDR3 DNA reads TGTGCCACCAGTGATACAGGGATGGGCAATCAGCCCCAGCATTTT.

The chain uses TRBV28 and TRBJ1-1, with 8 bases lining up with TRBD1. The J segment lost 11 bases and the V segment lost 6 bases, leaving 17 bases of the junction unmatched. The CDR3 is 15 amino acids. The germline V gene encodes CDR1 MDHEN and CDR2 SYDVKM. CDR3 in amino acids: CASSFPKEQGGDAFF. The CDR3 DNA is TGTGCCAGCAGCTTCCCTAAGGAACAGGGGGGAGATGCTTTCTTT. The variable domain in full, with the rest retrieved from reference TRBV28 and TRBJ1-1, is DVKVTQSSRYLVKRTGEKVFLECVQDMDHENMFWYRQDPGLGLRLIYFSYDVKMKEKGDIPEGYSVSREKKERFSLILESASTNQTSMYLCASSFPKEQGGDAFFGQGTRLTVV.

This clonotype has a count of ten or more. The rearrangement uses TRBV11-2 and TRBJ2-5; D is unclear. Per the germline V gene, CDR1 is SGHAT and CDR2 is FQNNGV. V gave up 4 bases and J gave up 5 bases, with 17 bases separating them. The CDR3 is 15 amino acids. The CDR3 loop is CASSSGRTSSETQYF. CDR3 bases: TGTGCCAGCAGCTCCGGACGTACCTCCAGCGAGACCCAGTACTTC.

This clonotype has only one observation. This chain joins TRBV30 and TRBJ1-2; 7 positions match TRBD1. The germline V gene has CDR1 GTSNPN and CDR2 SVGIG (reference sequence). CDR3 length: 13 amino acids. This chain's CDR3 is CAHHRGVIYGYTF. The CDR3 region has the DNA TGTGCACATCACAGGGGCGTTATCTATGGCTACACCTTC.

This clonotype was seen a few times. The CDR3 is CASSPRGGAGIQYF. For the CDR3, the DNA is TGTGCCAGCTCACCACGGGGCGGGGCTGGCATTCAGTACTTC. This rearrangement joins TRBV18 to TRBJ2-4; D might be TRBD2 (6 bases). Germline assignment: CDR1 KGHSH and CDR2 LQKENI. Trimming shortened V by 1 base and J by 9 bases, and 13 bases separated the two germline ends. The CDR3 has 14 residues.

This clonotype has more than one count but fewer than ten. V and J are TRBV28 and TRBJ1-1; 11 bases fit TRBD1. Germline trimming cut 6 bases from V and 5 bases from J; bases unmatched to any gene: 8. The CDR3 runs 15 residues. CDR1 MDHEN and CDR2 SYDVKM come from the germline V gene. This CDR3 is CASSRRTGGKTEAFF. In nucleotides, the CDR3 is TGTGCCAGCAGCAGACGGACAGGGGGCAAGACTGAAGCTTTCTTT.

This chain connects TRBV7-2 to TRBJ1-1; 9 nucleotides align to TRBD1. Germline trimming cut 2 bases from V and 4 bases from J; bases unmatched to any gene: 5. This CDR3 spans 15 amino acids. Germline V gene sequence: CDR1 SGHTA, CDR2 FQGNSA. Written as DNA, the CDR3 is TGTGCCAGCAGCTTATACAGGGGGCTGGGCACTGAAGCTTTCTTT. It specifies CASSLYRGLGTEAFF. The entire variable domain, with the rest obtained from reference TRBV7-2 and TRBJ1-1, is as follows: GAGVSQSPSNKVTEKGKDVELRCDPISGHTALYWYRQSLGQGLEFLIYFQGNSAPDKSGLPSDRFSAERTGGSVSTLTIQRTQQEDSAVYLCASSLYRGLGTEAFFGQGTRLTVV.

The chain couples TRBV12-3 or TRBV12-4 to TRBJ2-3, with D tentatively TRBD2 (6 bases). V gave up 7 bases and J gave up 0 bases, with 8 bases separating them. The CDR3 covers 13 residues. As DNA, the CDR3 is TGTGCCAGCACGGGGGACAGCACAGATACGCAGTATTTT. Amino acid sequence: CASTGDSTDTQYF.

In its sample, this clonotype was seen a few times. The chain has TRBV3-1 and TRBJ2-5, with 8 bases fitting TRBD2. With 5 bases clipped from V and 5 bases from J, the junction kept 13 bases outside the gene matches. The CDR3 extends over 16 amino acids. CDR1 LGHDT and CDR2 YNNKEL come from the germline V gene (reference sequence). This CDR3 reads CASSFNGAGEVETQYF. The CDR3 nucleotides are TGTGCCAGCAGCTTCAACGGAGCGGGAGAGGTGGAGACCCAGTACTTC.

This chain uses TRBV20-1 with TRBJ1-5; the D is unclear. This CDR3 contains 14 residues. With 3 bases removed from V and 0 bases from J, the gap between germline ends came to 9 bases. Germline V lookup: CDR1 DFQATT, CDR2 SNEGSKA (reference sequence). The CDR3 nucleotides read TGCAGTGCTAGGTCCGGGGATAGCAATCAGCCCCAGCATTTT. Amino acid sequence: CSARSGDSNQPQHF.

This clonotype was recorded at least ten times. CDR3 sequence: CASSPTGDHGYTF. CDR3 bases: TGTGCCAGCAGCCCTACAGGGGATCATGGCTACACCTTC. This rearrangement joins TRBV7-9 to TRBJ1-2, with 7 positions matching TRBD1. The germline V gene has CDR1 SEHNR and CDR2 FQNEAQ (reference sequence). The trim removed 5 bases at V and 6 bases at J, leaving 6 bases unmatched. The CDR3 extends over 13 amino acids.

In its sample, this clonotype was seen many times. The chain is built from TRBV3-1 and TRBJ2-7; 9 bases match TRBD2. J gave up 4 bases and V 4 bases, and 11 bases lay outside the gene matches. CDR1 and CDR2 from the germline V gene are LGHDT and YNNKEL (reference sequence). The CDR3 spans 16 residues. The CDR3 reads CASSLTLAGVKYEQYF. The DNA for the CDR3 is TGTGCCAGCAGCCTGACATTAGCGGGAGTGAAGTACGAGCAGTACTTC.

This clonotype came up many times. This chain uses TRBV20-1 with TRBJ2-7; unclear D gene. Germline-derived CDR1 and CDR2 are DFQATT and SNEGSKA (reference sequence). This CDR3 is built from 14 residues. Trimming took off 0 bases at V and 10 bases at J, with 19 bases between the two ends. For the CDR3, the DNA is TGCAGTGCTAGAGATCTAGGTTTCAGCGAGTTTCAGTACTTC. Its translation: CSARDLGFSEFQYF.

As DNA, the CDR3 is TGTGCCAGCAGCCTTCCTACCAGACAGGCCCGGCACACCTTC. It specifies CASSLPTRQARHTF. This sequence joins TRBV11-2 and TRBJ1-2; the D gene is possibly TRBD1 (6 bases). The CDR3 contains 14 residues. Trimming left V 5 bases short and J 12 bases short, with 22 bases between. CDR1 and CDR2 (germline): SGHAT, FQNNGV.

In its sample, this clonotype was seen many times. The J gene is TRBJ2-7, the V gene TRBV24-1, with D possibly being TRBD2 (5 bases). V dropped 9 bases and J dropped 5 bases, with 16 bases sitting between them. This CDR3 is built from 13 residues. Germline assignment: CDR1 KGHDR and CDR2 SFDVKD. The CDR3: CATQVRDGDEQYF. Written as DNA, the CDR3 is TGTGCCACCCAAGTACGAGACGGGGACGAGCAGTACTTC.

This clonotype was recorded at least ten times. The CDR3 DNA reads as TGTGCCAGCAGTCTTCGGATGGACAAAAACATTCAGTACTTC. Amino acid sequence: CASSLRMDKNIQYF. This chain connects TRBV28 to TRBJ2-4; D uncertain. Germline CDR1 is MDHEN and CDR2 is SYDVKM. This CDR3 spans 14 amino acids. Trimming removed 5 bases at V and 3 bases at J, with 11 bases between. Full variable domain (missing parts from reference TRBV28 and TRBJ2-4): DVKVTQSSRYLVKRTGEKVFLECVQDMDHENMFWYRQDPGLGLRLIYFSYDVKMKEKGDIPEGYSVSREKKERFSLILESASTNQTSMYLCASSLRMDKNIQYFGAGTRLSVL.

This clonotype was seen repeatedly, ten times or more. J is TRBJ1-5 and V is TRBV12-5; no clear D. The germline gives CDR1 LGHNT, CDR2 FRNRAP. Trimming took 3 bases from V and 6 from J, leaving 6 bases between them. The CDR3 runs to 12 residues. The CDR3, as DNA: TGTGCTAGTGGTTTTCTTGGTCAGCCCCAGCATTTT. This codes for CASGFLGQPQHF.

This clonotype was counted between two and nine times. CDR3 protein: CASSLFGSGNQETQYF. CDR3 DNA sequence: TGTGCCAGCAGCTTATTTGGTAGCGGGAACCAAGAGACCCAGTACTTC. The rearrangement links TRBV7-2 to TRBJ2-5; 8 bases are a match to TRBD2. J gave up 0 bases and V 2 bases, and 5 bases lay outside the gene matches. There are 16 residues in the CDR3. Germline CDR1 is SGHTA and CDR2 is FQGNSA.

This clonotype was seen many times. The V gene is TRBV27, the J gene TRBJ1-1; 10 bases line up with TRBD1. After removal of 10 bases from V and 10 bases from J, the junction contained 9 bases not matched to a gene. There are 12 residues in the CDR3. Germline V CDR1 and CDR2: MNHEY, SMNVEV (reference sequence). In DNA, the CDR3 is TGTGCCATCATATCCCGGGACAGGGGAGCTTTCTTT. Protein: CAIISRDRGAFF.

At least ten counts were recorded for this clonotype. This chain links TRBV4-1 with TRBJ2-7, with 7 bases aligning to TRBD1. The CDR3 consists of 19 residues. V trimming: 2 bases; J trimming: 0 bases; junction bases outside the gene matches: 16. Germline CDR1 and CDR2: MGHRA and YSYEKL. CDR3 protein: CASSQSPPTGAGTSYEQYF. The CDR3 DNA is TGCGCCAGCAGCCAATCTCCCCCAACAGGGGCCGGGACCTCCTACGAGCAGTACTTC.

The table lists this clonotype with many counts. The chain employs TRBV11-2 and TRBJ2-5, with 7 bases fitting TRBD1. The length of the CDR3 is 14 residues. CDR1 and CDR2 (germline): SGHAT, FQNNGV. The trim removed 5 bases at V and 4 bases at J, leaving 7 bases unmatched. This CDR3 reads CASSPTTGLETQYF. The CDR3 DNA sequence: TGTGCCAGCAGCCCGACGACAGGGTTAGAGACCCAGTACTTC.

The table lists this clonotype with many counts. The CDR3 DNA follows: TGTGCCAGCTCACCGCGGGACGGGGAGCTGTTTTTT. The encoded protein is CASSPRDGELFF. This chain joins TRBV18 and TRBJ2-2; D might be TRBD2 (6 bases). There are 12 residues in the CDR3. Germline V lookup: CDR1 KGHSH, CDR2 LQKENI. With 3 bases removed from V and 7 bases from J, the gap between germline ends came to 6 bases.

In this sample, this clonotype turned up many times. The chain links TRBV12-3 or TRBV12-4 to TRBJ2-2; TRBD1 aligns across 7 bases. V shed 10 bases and J 5 bases; nucleotides not matched to a gene: 13. This CDR3 has 15 amino acids. The CDR3 loop is CATTPNRGGTGELFF. Here the CDR3 DNA reads TGTGCCACCACTCCGAACAGGGGCGGGACCGGGGAGCTGTTTTTT.

This clonotype has a count of ten or more. The V call is TRBV11-2, the J call TRBJ1-2; 9 bases agree with TRBD1. V trimming: 1 base; J trimming: 6 bases; junction bases outside the gene matches: 3. The CDR3 is made up of 14 amino acids. The germline V gene encodes CDR1 SGHAT and CDR2 FQNNGV. The CDR3 DNA is TGTGCCAGCAGCTTAGGGGGACAGGGAAATGGCTACACCTTC. Protein sequence: CASSLGGQGNGYTF.